This T cell receptor (beta chain) was identified during a study of T cell responses to AZD1222 COVID-19 vaccine. Produced via immunoSEQ multiplex PCR; TCRdb's table is partial and in-frame only. The table has more than 95,000 clones, 86% seen once. The length of the CDR3 is 16 residues. V was clipped by 9 bases and J by 8 bases; unmatched bases: 16. Looked up from germline, CDR1 is KGHSH and CDR2 is LQKENI. The chain carries TRBV18 and TRBJ1-4; 9 bases map to TRBD1. Material: peripheral blood, obtained 28 days after the second AZD1222 dose. This sequence originates from an adult who received the AZD1222 COVID-19 vaccine. CDR3 in amino acids: CASSTTMGQGNEKLFF. In DNA form, the CDR3 reads TGTGCCAGTTCCACTACTATGGGACAGGGAAACGAAAAACTGTTTTTT.